This TCR beta chain was sequenced for a study of T cell clonality in common variable immunodeficiency. V lost 4 bases to trimming and J lost 4 bases, with 14 bases between them. In germline, CDR1 is SEHNR, CDR2 FQNEAQ (reference sequence). This CDR3 is 15 amino acids long. Reduced serum IgG, IgA and/or IgM plus specific antibody deficiency defined CVID. Findings of the study overall: Fewer deletions and N-nucleotide insertions were reportedly seen in common variable immunodeficiency TCR beta sequences. CVID subjects showed higher TCRbeta clonality than healthy controls.

As concerns this clone: The target antigen is unknown. The read stops 3 residues short of the end of the CDR3; the missing end is completed from the germline J gene.

Data came from immunoSEQ multiplex PCR; TCRdb stores just in-frame clones and leaves some out. The listing contains several thousand clones. The TCR originated in a human donor with common variable immunodeficiency. The chain recombines TRBV7-9 with TRBJ1-3; D is ambiguous. Material: peripheral blood mononuclear cells. The covered CDR3 bases are TGTGCCAGCAGCTCACGTCTAGGTTCCGGAAACACC. As protein: CASSSRLGSGNT. The whole CDR3 sequence reads CASSSRLGSGNTIYF.